The rows below give T cell receptor beta chains drawn from one sample of a study of cytomegalovirus exposure and HLA in healthy donors. Measured with immunoSEQ multiplex PCR; TCRdb has only the in-frame clones, and not every one. The sample has 150,000 or so clones, 65% to 80% seen once; the top ten hold 2.8%. Sequenced: PBMCs. Receptors originate from a man aged 18 to 30 in good health and CMV-seronegative. The CDR3 runs from the conserved cysteine through the conserved F or W. The D gene is left open where the match is weak. Clone size is not always given. Where it is, it says once, few, many or a class for expanded clones.

TRBV18	NA	TRBJ2-7	TRBD1	TGTGCCAGCTCACCACGACAGGGTACCTACGAGCAGTACTTC	CASSPRQGTYEQYF
TRBV28	NA	TRBJ1-4	TRBD1	TGTGCCAGCAGACCCCCGACAGGGTGGGCTAATGAAAAACTGTTTTTT	CASRPPTGWANEKLFF
TRBV27	NA	TRBJ2-2	NA	TGTGCCAGCAGTTATACGGGGACCGGGGAGCTGTTTTTT	CASSYTGTGELFF
TRBV7-2	NA	TRBJ2-5	TRBD1	TGTGCCAGCAGCTTGGGACAGGGGGAAGAGACCCAGTACTTC	CASSLGQGEETQYF
TRBV27	NA	TRBJ1-5	NA	TGTGCCAGCAGTTCCGGAGTGGGGGCCCATCAGCCCCAGCATTTT	CASSSGVGAHQPQHF
TRBV4-3	NA	TRBJ1-2	NA	TGCGCCAGCAGCCAAGACAGGACATTCTATGGCTACACCTTC	CASSQDRTFYGYTF
TRBV27	NA	TRBJ1-6	NA	TGTGCCAGCAGCGCGCGGGAAGGGGAGACCCTCCACTTT	CASSAREGETLHF
TRBV9	NA	TRBJ1-6	TRBD1	TGTGCCAGCAGCGAGGGGTGGGGACAGGGGAGCTCCTATAATTCACCCCTCCACTTT	CASSEGWGQGSSYNSPLHF
TRBV2	NA	TRBJ1-2	NA	TGTGCCAGCAGTGGGGACACCGGCCCCTATGGCTACACCTTC	CASSGDTGPYGYTF
TRBV25-1	NA	TRBJ2-1	NA	TGTGCCAGCAGTGAATCACAGACCTACAATGAGCAGTTCTTC	CASSESQTYNEQFF
TRBV5-1	NA	TRBJ1-5	NA	TGCGCCAGCAGCTTGGTTGCGGGGGGCAACAATCAGCCCCAGCATTTT	CASSLVAGGNNQPQHF
TRBV11-1	once	TRBJ2-7	NA	TGTGCCAGCAGCTCCCCAGCGGAGGCGGGCTACGAGCAGTACTTC	CASSSPAEAGYEQYF
TRBV19	NA	TRBJ2-1	NA	TGTGCCAGTAGTACCCGACAGTATGGCAATGAGCAGTTCTTC	CASSTRQYGNEQFF
TRBV25-1	NA	TRBJ1-1	NA	TGTGCCAGCAGTGAATACCCCCGGGGGTCTGGCTACACTGAAGCTTTCTTT	CASSEYPRGSGYTEAFF
TRBV29-1	NA	TRBJ1-5	NA	TGCAGCGTTGCAATGGCAGGGGCGTATAGCAATCAGCCCCAGCATTTT	CSVAMAGAYSNQPQHF
TRBV6-5	NA	TRBJ2-4	NA	TGTGCCAGCAGAGGGGGACCCAAAAACATTCAGTACTTC	CASRGGPKNIQYF
TRBV6-1	few	TRBJ1-3	NA	TGTGCCAGCAGTGAAACGCGGTTCTCTGGAAACACCATATATTTT	CASSETRFSGNTIYF
TRBV2	NA	TRBJ1-2	NA	TGTGCCAGCAGACCCCGGCAGGGGACATATGGCTACACCTTC	CASRPRQGTYGYTF
TRBV19	NA	TRBJ2-1	NA	TGTGCCAGTAGTATAGGAGGACAGTCTACCAATGAGCAGTTCTTC	CASSIGGQSTNEQFF
TRBV30	NA	TRBJ2-7	TRBD2	TGTGCCTGGAGTGTACCCGGCGGGGGGTTGGGGGGGGGCCAATACGAGCAGTACTTC	CAWSVPGGGLGGGQYEQYF
TRBV5-1	few	TRBJ2-7	NA	TGCGCCAGCAGCGAGCTCGGGGGTACCTACGAGCAGTACTTC	CASSELGGTYEQYF
TRBV5-1	few	TRBJ1-2	TRBD1	TGCGCCAGCAGCTTGGACCCGGGACAGGGGGCTGGCTATGGCTACACCTTC	CASSLDPGQGAGYGYTF